Sequencing of this TCR beta chain was carried out in a study of regulatory T cells in long-lasting Graves disease. Library construction for TCR beta used iRepertoire HTBI primers and Arm-PCR of CDR3 regions. TCRdb reanalysed the multiplex PCR reads using MiXCR and keeps one entry per CDR3 protein. The table has some 410,000 distinct CDR3 sequences, over 15% seen once; the top ten hold approximately 11%. Noted time point: newly diagnosed GD, antithyroid drugs for less than 3 months. From PBMCs, RNA was extracted and then used to make the TCR library. The germline V gene has CDR1 SQVTM and CDR2 ANQGSEA. The CDR3 extends over 12 amino acids. V was pared by 4 bases and J by 3 bases, with 9 bases between. This sample was also put to use in a study of T cells in Graves' hyperthyroidism and ophthalmopathy.

The sequences come from peripheral blood mononuclear cells (PBMCs), collected at new diagnosis, from a patient treated with antithyroid drugs. The chain carries TRBV29-1 and TRBJ1-2; D is uncertain. The sequence derives from a woman aged 30 to 39 with Graves disease. The CDR3 loop is CSVVADYYGYTF. DNA of the CDR3: TGCAGCGTTGTGGCGGATTACTATGGCTACACCTTC.